What follows are 20 T cell receptor beta chains derived from one specimen sequenced in a study of human T cells and chemical hapten exposure. TCRdb redid the calling of the RACE reads with MiXCR, one entry per CDR3 protein. This repertoire shows 300,000 to 450,000 distinct CDR3 sequences, roughly 4.8% found once; its top ten account for under 3%. Time point given: patch test 1, 2 weeks after DPC sensitization. Treatment indicated: therapeutic diphenylcyclopropenone sensitization with weekly scalp DPC. This sample comprised whole blood, obtained in connection with sensitization to the hapten diphenylcyclopropenone (DPC). The receptors originated from a woman aged 50 to 60 with alopecia areata. Some clones in this sample may be carry-over from other donors' samples.

In its sample, this clonotype was seen a few times. V and J are TRBV28 and TRBJ2-5; TRBD2 matches at 12 bases. This CDR3 has 17 amino acids. CDR1 MDHEN and CDR2 SYDVKM come from the germline V gene. Trimming cost V 7 bases and J 4 bases; bases outside gene matches: 13. The DNA of the CDR3 is TGTGCCAGCAATGGGGCTAGCGGGAGGGCCCTCGGAGAGACCCAGTACTTC. It encodes CASNGASGRALGETQYF. Together with reference TRBV28 and TRBJ2-5, the CDR3 gives the full variable domain: DVKVTQSSRYLVKRTGEKVFLECVQDMDHENMFWYRQDPGLGLRLIYFSYDVKMKEKGDIPEGYSVSREKKERFSLILESASTNQTSMYLCASNGASGRALGETQYFGPGTRLLVL.

This clonotype was seen only a few times. V gene TRBV6-1 combines with J gene TRBJ1-5; D uncertain. This CDR3 spans 15 amino acids. CDR1 and CDR2 from the germline V gene are MNHNS and SASEGT. V was shortened by 5 bases and J by 2 bases, with 13 bases between the two germline ends. This CDR3 reads CASSLDVDGNQPQHF. For the CDR3, the DNA is TGTGCCAGCAGTTTGGACGTCGACGGCAATCAGCCCCAGCATTTT.

This clonotype came up many times. The chain links TRBV27 to TRBJ2-7; D possibly corresponds to TRBD2 (7 bases). The V gene lost 4 bases and the J gene lost 9 bases, with 19 bases spanning the gap. The CDR3 has 14 residues. Germline CDR1 MNHEY, CDR2 SMNVEV (reference sequence). Here the CDR3 DNA reads TGTGCCAGCAGTTCCGGGACCCCGGGGGGCGTGCAGTACTTC. Translating it yields CASSSGTPGGVQYF.

The sample holds a few counts of this clonotype. The chain links TRBV28 to TRBJ2-3, with TRBD2 matching 16 bases. V was clipped by 6 bases and J by 0 bases; unmatched bases: 6. The CDR3 is 18 residues long. In germline, CDR1 is MDHEN, CDR2 SYDVKM. CDR3 amino acids: CASSPPGLAGGSTDTQYF. The CDR3 DNA is TGTGCCAGCAGCCCACCGGGACTAGCGGGAGGGAGCACAGATACGCAGTATTTT.

This clonotype came up many times. The chain recombines TRBV3-1 with TRBJ2-1; 7 nucleotides agree with TRBD1. V lost 4 bases and J lost 7; bases outside the gene matches: 7. The CDR3 extends over 14 amino acids. CDR1 and CDR2 from the germline V gene are LGHDT and YNNKEL (reference sequence). Written as DNA, the CDR3 is TGTGCCAGCAGCCCTCTTTGGACAGGTAATGAGCAGTTCTTC. Protein sequence: CASSPLWTGNEQFF.

This clonotype came up a few times. The chain carries TRBV4-1 and TRBJ1-4; the D gene is possibly TRBD1 (6 bases). Germline V lookup: CDR1 MGHRA, CDR2 YSYEKL. With 1 base removed from V and 7 bases from J, the gap between germline ends came to 10 bases. CDR3 length equals 14 residues. CDR3 in DNA: TGCGCCAGCAGCCAAGGGGGGGCGGGTGAAAAACTGTTTTTT. Translated: CASSQGGAGEKLFF.

The J gene is TRBJ1-5, the V gene TRBV6-5; TRBD1 agrees at 8 bases. The J segment lost 5 bases and the V segment lost 6 bases, leaving 6 bases of the junction unmatched. Germline V gene lookup returns CDR1 MNHEY and CDR2 SVGAGI. CDR3 size: 14 residues. CDR3 sequence reads: CASRPRQGYQPQHF. CDR3 bases: TGTGCCAGCAGGCCGAGACAGGGGTATCAGCCCCAGCATTTT.

The table lists this clonotype with a few counts. CDR3 nucleotide sequence: TGCAGTGCTAGATCCTACGAGCAGTACTTC. This sequence encodes CSARSYEQYF. The V gene is TRBV20-1, the J gene TRBJ2-7; no reliable D call. Trimming shortened V by 2 bases and J by 1 base, and 0 bases separated the two germline ends. The germline V gene encodes CDR1 DFQATT and CDR2 SNEGSKA (reference sequence). The CDR3 consists of 10 residues.

CDR3 coding DNA: TGTGCCTGGAGTGTCGGAGGGGCCCGAACCTACACCGGGGAGCTGTTTTTT. Protein sequence: CAWSVGGARTYTGELFF. The rearrangement joins TRBV30 to TRBJ2-2; tentatively, D is TRBD2 (6 bases). Germline V gives CDR1 GTSNPN, CDR2 SVGIG (reference sequence). Trimming stripped 0 bases from V and 3 bases from J, with 17 bases between. The CDR3 extends over 17 amino acids.

The chain combines TRBV6-2 or TRBV6-3 with TRBJ2-1; 14 nucleotides align to TRBD2. The CDR3 extends over 17 amino acids. V lost 4 bases and J lost 7; bases outside the gene matches: 9. Germline V gene data show CDR1 as MNHEY and CDR2 as SVGEGT. The CDR3 reads CASSSPTSGRVRNEQFF. The CDR3 DNA sequence: TGTGCCAGCAGTTCCCCGACTAGCGGGAGGGTTCGGAATGAGCAGTTCTTC.

There are many counts of this clonotype. The genes are TRBV6-2 or TRBV6-3 and TRBJ2-3; 7 bases align to TRBD1. With V trimmed by 4 bases and J by 14 bases, 9 bases remained unmatched. Germline CDR1 is MNHEY and CDR2 is SVGEGT. The CDR3 loop spans 12 amino acids. Written as DNA, the CDR3 is TGTGCCAGCAGTTTAGCCGGGACAGCAGCGTATTTT. Encoded protein: CASSLAGTAAYF.

The chain combines TRBV29-1 with TRBJ2-3, with TRBD2 matching over 11 bases. CDR1 is SQVTM, CDR2 ANQGSEA, per germline. Germline trimming cut 7 bases from V and 4 bases from J; bases unmatched to any gene: 7. This CDR3 has 14 residues. The CDR3 nucleotides read TGCAGCGCAAAGGGTAGCGGGGGGGCAGATACGCAGTATTTT. It yields the protein CSAKGSGGADTQYF.

This clonotype has a single count. A much larger clone differs by one base, so this may be a read error. This chain uses TRBV20-1 with TRBJ1-1; D possibly corresponds to TRBD1 (5 bases). The germline V gene encodes CDR1 DFQATT and CDR2 SNEGSKA (reference sequence). The CDR3 has 12 residues. For the CDR3, the DNA is TGCAGTGCGGGACTTAGGAGGTTTGAAGCTCTCTTT. Translating gives CSAGLRRFEALF.

This clonotype was detected only a few times. The chain recombines TRBV5-1 with TRBJ2-7; 10 nucleotides align to TRBD1. The germline V gene has CDR1 SGHRS and CDR2 YFSETQ. This CDR3 comprises 15 residues. The trim removed 0 bases at V and 4 bases at J, leaving 4 bases unmatched. The chain's CDR3 is CASSLAGDRGYEQYF. In DNA, the CDR3 is TGCGCCAGCAGCTTGGCCGGGGACAGGGGTTACGAGCAGTACTTC. The full variable domain, in which reference TRBV5-1 and TRBJ2-7 provide the parts outside the CDR3, is KAGVTQTPRYLIKTRGQQVTLSCSPISGHRSVSWYQQTPGQGLQFLFEYFSETQRNKGNFPGRFSGRQFSNSRSEMNVSTLELGDSALYLCASSLAGDRGYEQYFGPGTRLTVT.

The V call is TRBV6-4, the J call TRBJ2-3, with 10 bases fitting TRBD1. The J segment lost 4 bases and the V segment lost 4 bases, leaving 2 bases of the junction unmatched. Per germline, CDR1 MRHNA and CDR2 SNTAGT. The CDR3 loop spans 14 amino acids. CDR3 residues: CASSATGGADTQYF. CDR3 DNA sequence: TGTGCCAGCAGTGCGACAGGGGGCGCAGATACGCAGTATTTT.

V gene TRBV2 combines with J gene TRBJ1-5, with unresolved D. The CDR3 runs to 14 residues. V gave up 2 bases and J gave up 5 bases, with 10 bases separating them. Per the germline V gene, CDR1 is SNHLY and CDR2 is FYNNEI. CDR3 nucleotides: TGTGCCAGCAGTGAAATCGAGAGGGATCAGCCCCAGCATTTT. It specifies CASSEIERDQPQHF.

This clonotype was detected ten times or more. The genes are TRBV7-6 and TRBJ2-3; the D gene could be TRBD1 or TRBD2 (6 bases each). Germline V gene lookup returns CDR1 SGHVS and CDR2 FNYEAQ. The CDR3 extends over 15 amino acids. The V gene lost 4 bases and the J gene lost 4 bases, with 15 bases spanning the gap. The CDR3 DNA reads as TGTGCCAGCAGCTGGGGTCCGGGGGCCCCAGATACGCAGTATTTT. As protein: CASSWGPGAPDTQYF.

This clonotype was detected ten times or more. The V gene is TRBV9, the J gene TRBJ2-2; no clear D gene. The V and J ends lost 2 bases and 4 bases respectively, with 6 bases between them. Looked up from germline, CDR1 is SGDLS and CDR2 is YYNGEE. The CDR3 runs 13 residues. The CDR3 protein is CASSVGFTGELFF. DNA of the CDR3: TGTGCCAGCAGCGTCGGATTCACCGGGGAGCTGTTTTTT.

This clonotype was counted at least ten times. The chain combines TRBV6-5 with TRBJ2-1, with TRBD2 matching 13 bases. V lost 6 bases and J lost 8; bases outside the gene matches: 7. The CDR3 extends over 15 amino acids. Germline V CDR1 and CDR2: MNHEY, SVGAGI. The CDR3 DNA follows: TGTGCCAGCAGCCCACTAGCGGGAGGGCCGTATGAGCAGTTCTTC. This encodes CASSPLAGGPYEQFF.

Ten or more counts support this clonotype. The chain links TRBV29-1 to TRBJ2-1, with TRBD1 matching 8 bases. This CDR3 is 13 amino acids long. V was clipped by 4 bases and J by 8 bases; unmatched bases: 7. Looked up from germline, CDR1 is SQVTM and CDR2 is ANQGSEA. This chain's CDR3 is CSVGQGLRDEQFF. CDR3 in DNA: TGCAGCGTTGGACAGGGGCTTCGGGATGAGCAGTTCTTC.